These T cell receptor beta chains were read from a single sample in a study of T cell responses to AZD1222 COVID-19 vaccine. Measured with immunoSEQ multiplex PCR; TCRdb has only the in-frame clones, and not every one. The sample yields 150,000 or so clones, about 90% seen once. The sample here was peripheral blood, taken on day 0 of AZD1222 vaccination. The receptor source for this set is an adult in good health. CDR3s include the opening cysteine and the closing phenylalanine or tryptophan. A D gene is named only where the DNA matches it firmly. Where a row states a size, it is once, few, many or the class of an expanded clone; other rows omit it.

>.|TRBV9|TRBJ1-2|.
CASSGRTEGYTF
TGTGCCAGCTCAGGCCGAACGGAGGGCTACACCTTC
>.|TRBV2|TRBJ1-5|.
CASSPDRSDQPQHF
TGTGCCAGCTCCCCGGATCGTAGCGATCAGCCCCAGCATTTT
>.|TRBV29-1|TRBJ2-6|.
CSVETGGSSSGANVLTF
TGCAGCGTTGAAACAGGCGGGTCAAGCTCTGGGGCCAACGTCCTGACTTTC
>TRBD1|TRBV11-2|TRBJ1-4|.
CASSRVDREGEKLFF
TGTGCCAGCAGCAGAGTGGACAGGGAGGGTGAAAAACTGTTTTTT
>.|TRBV3-1/TRBV3-2|TRBJ1-2|.
CASSLQGDNYGYTF
TGTGCCAGCAGCCTACAGGGAGATAACTATGGCTACACCTTC
>.|TRBV9|TRBJ2-1|.
CASTASNRGEQFF
TGTGCCAGCACCGCGTCGAATCGGGGTGAGCAGTTCTTC
>TRBD2|TRBV9|TRBJ2-7|.
CASSVLAGGSYEQYF
TGTGCCAGCAGCGTATTAGCGGGAGGTTCCTACGAGCAGTACTTC
>.|TRBV28|TRBJ1-4|few
CASSSRFFEKLFF
TGTGCCAGCAGTTCCCGATTCTTCGAAAAACTGTTTTTT
>.|TRBV7-9|TRBJ1-4|.
CASSHDRQAPNEKLFF
TGTGCCAGCAGCCACGACAGACAGGCGCCAAATGAAAAACTGTTTTTT
>TRBD2|TRBV15|TRBJ2-1|.
CATSRALAGGFNEQFF
TGTGCCACCAGCAGAGCACTAGCGGGAGGTTTCAATGAGCAGTTCTTC
>.|TRBV2|TRBJ2-3|few
CASSEMGVDTQYF
TGTGCCAGCAGTGAAATGGGCGTCGATACGCAGTATTTT
>TRBD2|TRBV4-1|TRBJ2-3|.
CASSQVAGGPDTQYF
TGCGCCAGCAGCCAAGTAGCGGGGGGGCCTGATACGCAGTATTTT
>.|TRBV6-6|TRBJ2-1|many
CAACRPYNEQFF
TGTGCCGCTTGCCGACCCTACAATGAGCAGTTCTTC
>.|TRBV5-6|TRBJ2-1|.
CASSSLRGEGGSNEQFF
TGTGCCAGCAGCTCCTTAAGGGGAGAAGGGGGTTCTAATGAGCAGTTCTTC
>.|TRBV7-2|TRBJ2-7|.
CASSQRTGGSSYEQYF
TGTGCCAGCAGCCAGAGGACAGGCGGGAGCTCCTACGAGCAGTACTTC
>.|TRBV9|TRBJ2-1|.
CASSVDSGSYNEQFF
TGTGCCAGCAGCGTAGACTCAGGGTCCTACAATGAGCAGTTCTTC
>.|TRBV3-1/TRBV3-2|TRBJ1-3|.
CASSLKIELGRSYSGNTIYF
TGTGCCAGCAGCCTCAAGATAGAATTGGGCAGGTCCTACTCTGGAAACACCATATATTTT
>.|TRBV13|TRBJ1-1|.
CASSLTDPRETEAFF
TGTGCCAGCAGCTTAACCGACCCTAGGGAGACTGAAGCTTTCTTT
>.|TRBV5-6|TRBJ2-5|.
CASSSTTGAPTHLQETQYF
TGTGCCAGCAGCTCCACCACCGGAGCCCCAACGCACCTGCAAGAGACCCAGTACTTC
>.|TRBV2|TRBJ1-1|.
CASSEMNTEAFF
TGTGCCAGCAGTGAAATGAACACTGAAGCTTTCTTT
>.|TRBV29-1|TRBJ2-7|.
CSVEERQFFVEQYF
TGCAGCGTTGAAGAACGCCAGTTTTTCGTGGAGCAGTACTTC
>.|TRBV6-6|TRBJ1-1|.
CASTLLLQGSAEAFF
TGTGCCAGCACCCTACTTTTACAGGGCAGCGCTGAAGCTTTCTTT
>TRBD1|TRBV27|TRBJ1-4|once
CASSTTGFNEKLFF
TGTGCCAGCAGTACGACAGGGTTCAATGAAAAACTGTTTTTT
>.|TRBV5-1|TRBJ1-1|once
CASSFGMGEGVTEAFF
TGCGCCAGCAGCTTCGGAATGGGGGAGGGTGTCACTGAAGCTTTCTTT
>TRBD1|TRBV2|TRBJ1-1|.
CASTRGQYTEAFF
TGTGCCAGCACCCGGGGACAGTACACTGAAGCTTTCTTT
>.|TRBV25-1|TRBJ1-3|.
CASSVPQKNTIYF
TGTGCCAGCAGTGTACCACAGAAGAACACCATATATTTT
>TRBD1|TRBV6-5|TRBJ1-2|.
CASSYHLQGDYGYTF
TGTGCCAGCAGTTACCATCTACAGGGGGACTATGGCTACACCTTC
>.|TRBV10-3|TRBJ1-3|.
CATTPGLLPGNTIYF
TGTGCCACCACTCCGGGCCTGCTCCCAGGAAACACCATATATTTT
>.|TRBV12-3/TRBV12-4|TRBJ2-1|.
CASSLIGEQFF
TGTGCCAGCAGTTTAATCGGTGAGCAGTTCTTC
>TRBD1|TRBV5-6|TRBJ1-1|.
CASRYRGRAFF
TGTGCCAGCAGGTACAGGGGACGAGCTTTCTTT
>TRBD2|TRBV10-3|TRBJ2-5|.
CAISVSGTAQETQYF
TGTGCCATCAGTGTCAGCGGGACCGCTCAAGAGACCCAGTACTTC